This T cell receptor beta chain was observed in a study of CD8+CD57+ T cells in acquired aplastic anemia. The CDR3 contains 17 residues. Germline V gives CDR1 KGHDR, CDR2 SFDVKD. V lost 4 bases to trimming and J lost 4 bases; unmatched junction nucleotides: 11. Genomic DNA, the template, was used for profiling of the TCR beta VDJ and CDR3. TCRdb analysed the reads with MiXCR anew, one entry per CDR3 protein. This table holds 160,000 or so distinct CDR3 sequences, about 50% found once. Whoever was chosen for sequencing had shown CD8+CD57+ cell expansion by flow cytometry. Comments on this clonotype: No antigen is known for it.

Points from the study as a whole: No significant difference in CD8+ Simpson's diversity was found between patients and controls.

Material: sorted CD4+, CD8+, or CD8+CD57+ T cells (not recorded which) from PBMCs. The sequence was collected from a human donor with aplastic anemia. The chain links TRBV24-1 to TRBJ2-3, with 9 positions matching TRBD2. DNA for the CDR3: TGTGCCACCAGTGACTCCGACCTAGCGGGACGGGCAGATACGCAGTATTTT. It codes for CATSDSDLAGRADTQYF.